Each of the 21 T cell receptor beta chains below was sequenced from the same sample in a study of beta chain features in type 1 diabetes. Expressed TCRB transcripts were sequenced after all isolated RNA was converted to cDNA. Only in-frame clones appear in the TCRdb table, and some are missing; sequencing was by immunoSEQ multiplex PCR. The table has a few hundred thousand clones, about 14% seen once. The sequenced material came from naive CD4+ T cells from blood. The receptor set was obtained from a woman between 18 and 29 years old in good health.

This chain connects TRBV7-9 to TRBJ2-7; D unresolved. Trimming removed 1 base from V and 2 bases from J, with 12 bases in between. CDR1 SEHNR and CDR2 FQNEAQ come from the germline V gene (reference sequence). The CDR3 spans 15 residues. This CDR3 is CASSLVAGFPYEQYF. The CDR3 DNA reads TGTGCCAGCAGCTTAGTCGCCGGGTTTCCCTACGAGCAGTACTTC.

This chain connects TRBV5-4 to TRBJ2-1; D is uncertain. The germline gives CDR1 SGHNT, CDR2 YYREEE (reference sequence). Trimming stripped 4 bases from V and 7 bases from J, with 12 bases between. The CDR3 spans 13 residues. The CDR3, as DNA: TGTGCCAGCAGCCCGGGTCTTCGGAATGAGCAGTTCTTC. Its translation: CASSPGLRNEQFF.

The chain is built from TRBV19 and TRBJ2-1, with a weak D call TRBD2 (6 bases). Germline CDR1 reads LNHDA; CDR2 reads SQIVND (reference sequence). The CDR3 contains 15 residues. Trimming took off 11 bases at V and 4 bases at J, with 21 bases between the two ends. CDR3 in amino acids: CASRMWRDGYNEQFF. In DNA, the CDR3 is TGTGCCTCGAGAATGTGGCGGGATGGGTACAATGAGCAGTTCTTC. Supplemented by reference TRBV19 and TRBJ2-1, the full variable domain reads DGGITQSPKYLFRKEGQNVTLSCEQNLNHDAMYWYRQDPGQGLRLIYYSQIVNDFQKGDIAEGYSVSREKKESFPLTVTSAQKNPTAFYLCASRMWRDGYNEQFFGPGTRLTVL.

This chain links TRBV30 with TRBJ2-3; 7 bases match TRBD2. Germline loops: CDR1 GTSNPN, CDR2 SVGIG (reference sequence). After removal of 5 bases from V and 3 bases from J, the junction contained 2 bases not matched to a gene. The CDR3 length is 12 residues. The CDR3 here is CAWGGETDTQYF. The CDR3 DNA reads as TGTGCCTGGGGGGGGGAGACAGATACGCAGTATTTT.

This clone occurred a few times. V is TRBV28 and J is TRBJ1-1; unclear D gene. Trimming removed 5 bases from V and 2 bases from J, with 12 bases in between. The CDR3 sequence is 14 residues long. CDR1 and CDR2 from the germline V gene are MDHEN and SYDVKM. The CDR3 nucleotides are TGTGCCAGCAGTCAGCCGGGGAGTAACACTGAAGCTTTCTTT. It yields the protein CASSQPGSNTEAFF.

The chain recombines TRBV4-3 with TRBJ2-1, with a possible D match to TRBD1 (5 bases). This CDR3 is 17 amino acids long. Germline V CDR1 and CDR2: LGHNA, YSLEER. Trimming pared 0 bases from V and 5 bases from J, leaving 17 bases between. CDR3 sequence reads: CASSQDPWGILDNEQFF. The CDR3 bases are TGCGCCAGCAGCCAAGATCCCTGGGGCATCTTGGACAATGAGCAGTTCTTC.

This clone was seen a few times. J is TRBJ2-3 and V is TRBV10-3; the D gene is possibly TRBD2 (6 bases). V shed 7 bases and J shed 0 bases, with 11 bases lying between them. Germline CDR1 ENHRY, CDR2 SYGVKD. The CDR3 is 14 amino acids. The chain's CDR3 is CAIKGGTSTDTQYF. CDR3 nucleotides: TGTGCCATCAAGGGCGGGACTAGCACAGATACGCAGTATTTT.

The chain employs TRBV7-9 and TRBJ2-5, with D maybe TRBD2 (6 bases). Germline lookup yields CDR1 SEHNR and CDR2 FQNEAQ (reference sequence). Trimming pared 5 bases from V and 9 bases from J, leaving 25 bases between. The CDR3 loop spans 16 amino acids. The CDR3 DNA follows: TGTGCCAGCAGCACCCAGAAGGGTCTTTCCCCGGGGGCCCAGTACTTC. This encodes CASSTQKGLSPGAQYF.

The table lists this clone with a few counts. CDR3 sequence: CASSSSRQGYGYTF. As DNA, the CDR3 is TGTGCCAGCAGCTCTTCGAGACAGGGTTACGGCTACACCTTC. The chain recombines TRBV11-2 with TRBJ1-2, with 7 bases fitting TRBD1. This CDR3 has 14 residues. Losses at the gene ends were 4 bases for V and 8 bases for J; bases not matched to a gene: 10. Germline V gene sequence: CDR1 SGHAT, CDR2 FQNNGV.

As DNA, the CDR3 is TGTGCCAGCAGCTCCCCCCCAGGGGGTTATACCTACGAGCAGTACTTC. This sequence encodes CASSSPPGGYTYEQYF. The V gene is TRBV7-2, the J gene TRBJ2-7; 7 bases line up with TRBD1. This CDR3 contains 16 residues. The V and J ends lost 4 bases and 2 bases, in that order; junction bases with no gene match: 11. Germline V lookup: CDR1 SGHTA, CDR2 FQGNSA.

The chain carries TRBV27 and TRBJ2-1; 8 positions match TRBD2. Germline-derived CDR1 and CDR2 are MNHEY and SMNVEV (reference sequence). This CDR3 region has 14 residues. Trimming cost V 3 bases and J 5 bases; bases outside gene matches: 3. The CDR3 protein is CASSFQREHNEQFF. The CDR3 DNA is TGTGCCAGCAGTTTCCAGCGGGAGCACAATGAGCAGTTCTTC.

This clone was counted between two and nine times. The rearrangement uses TRBV18 and TRBJ2-7; D perhaps matches TRBD2 (5 bases). Germline CDR1 KGHSH, CDR2 LQKENI. The length of the CDR3 is 12 residues. With 11 bases removed from V and 2 bases from J, the gap between germline ends came to 13 bases. Here the CDR3 reads CAAGGLPYEQYF. CDR3 nucleotide sequence: TGTGCCGCCGGCGGACTTCCCTACGAGCAGTACTTC.

The table lists this clone with a few counts. In DNA, the CDR3 is TGCAGCGTTGAGGGCAGAACTAGCACAGATACGCAGTATTTT. This codes for CSVEGRTSTDTQYF. The chain couples TRBV29-1 to TRBJ2-3; D not resolved. In germline, CDR1 is SQVTM, CDR2 ANQGSEA. This CDR3 region has 14 residues. The V end lost 3 bases, the J end lost 0 bases, and 10 bases lay between the germline ends.

The sample holds a few counts of this clone. The chain is built from TRBV5-1 and TRBJ2-3, with unresolved D. The CDR3 totals 14 residues. Between the trimmed V and J ends, which lost 0 bases and 6 bases, there was a span of 11 bases. Germline assignment: CDR1 SGHRS and CDR2 YFSETQ. This chain's CDR3 is CASSLAPGGDTQYF. In DNA, the CDR3 is TGCGCCAGCAGCTTGGCCCCAGGTGGGGATACGCAGTATTTT. The full variable domain, rest sourced from reference TRBV5-1 and TRBJ2-3, is KAGVTQTPRYLIKTRGQQVTLSCSPISGHRSVSWYQQTPGQGLQFLFEYFSETQRNKGNFPGRFSGRQFSNSRSEMNVSTLELGDSALYLCASSLAPGGDTQYFGPGTRLTVL.

This clone was detected a few times. This chain connects TRBV7-2 to TRBJ2-2; D not certain. Trimming left V 5 bases short and J 6 bases short, with 10 bases between. From germline, CDR1 is SGHTA and CDR2 FQGNSA. The CDR3 contains 13 residues. CDR3 DNA: TGTGCCAGCAGCCCTACCCTCGCCGGGGAGCTGTTTTTT. Amino acids: CASSPTLAGELFF. Full variable domain (rest looked up from reference TRBV7-2 and TRBJ2-2): GAGVSQSPSNKVTEKGKDVELRCDPISGHTALYWYRQSLGQGLEFLIYFQGNSAPDKSGLPSDRFSAERTGGSVSTLTIQRTQQEDSAVYLCASSPTLAGELFFGEGSRLTVL.

The chain uses TRBV28 and TRBJ2-4; tentative D call: TRBD2 (5 bases). Germline loops: CDR1 MDHEN, CDR2 SYDVKM. The CDR3 covers 15 residues. V was shortened by 1 base and J by 7 bases, with 14 bases between the two germline ends. This chain's CDR3 is CASSLLRGGGNIQYF. In DNA form, the CDR3 reads TGTGCCAGCAGTTTATTACGAGGAGGCGGGAACATTCAGTACTTC.

This clone has just a few counts. The gene calls are TRBV27 and TRBJ1-5, with D uncertain. The germline gives CDR1 MNHEY, CDR2 SMNVEV (reference sequence). The CDR3 extends over 14 amino acids. The V and J ends lost 6 bases and 4 bases respectively, with 13 bases between them. The CDR3 bases are TGTGCCAGCAGCTACGGTGACGGGAATCAGCCCCAGCATTTT. Its translation is CASSYGDGNQPQHF.

The rearrangement joins TRBV25-1 to TRBJ2-7; the D is unclear. Trimming shortened V by 5 bases and J by 5 bases, and 19 bases separated the two germline ends. Germline V gene data show CDR1 as MGHDK and CDR2 as SYGVNS. The length of the CDR3 is 15 residues. CDR3 region: CASSHTPTGFDEQYF. Written as DNA, the CDR3 is TGTGCCAGCAGTCACACCCCTACGGGTTTCGACGAGCAGTACTTC.

This clone turned up a few times. The rearrangement joins TRBV5-1 to TRBJ1-5; D unresolved. With 0 bases removed from V and 4 bases from J, the gap between germline ends came to 17 bases. CDR1 and CDR2 (germline): SGHRS, YFSETQ. The CDR3 contains 17 residues. The CDR3 reads CASSLGLAGVGNQPQHF. CDR3 bases: TGCGCCAGCAGCTTGGGTCTCGCGGGAGTTGGGAATCAGCCCCAGCATTTT.

This clone has just one count. The chain joins TRBV6-5 to TRBJ1-5; D gene unclear. The CDR3 extends over 13 amino acids. Germline V gene data show CDR1 as MNHEY and CDR2 as SVGAGI. V was pared by 7 bases and J by 5 bases, with 12 bases between. This CDR3 reads CASTNSWDQPQHF. Here the CDR3 DNA reads TGTGCCAGCACCAACAGTTGGGATCAGCCCCAGCATTTT.

This clone occurred a few times. This sequence joins TRBV5-4 and TRBJ2-3; the match to TRBD2 covers 13 bases. Germline loops: CDR1 SGHNT, CDR2 YYREEE (reference sequence). This CDR3 has 16 residues. Trimming took 0 bases from V and 3 from J; bases not matched to a gene: 1. CDR3 loop: CASSLGTSGRTDTQYF. The CDR3 bases are TGTGCCAGCAGCTTGGGGACTAGCGGGAGAACAGATACGCAGTATTTT.